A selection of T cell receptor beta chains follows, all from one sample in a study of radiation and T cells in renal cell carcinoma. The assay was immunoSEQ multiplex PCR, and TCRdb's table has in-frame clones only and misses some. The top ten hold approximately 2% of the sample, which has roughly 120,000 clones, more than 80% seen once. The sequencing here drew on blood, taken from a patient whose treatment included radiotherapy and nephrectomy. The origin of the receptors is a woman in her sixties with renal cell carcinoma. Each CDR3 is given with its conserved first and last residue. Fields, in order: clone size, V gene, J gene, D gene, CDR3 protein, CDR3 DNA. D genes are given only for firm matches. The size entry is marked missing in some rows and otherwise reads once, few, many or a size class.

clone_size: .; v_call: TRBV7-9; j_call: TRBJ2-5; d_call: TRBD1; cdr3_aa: CASSPGQEETQYF; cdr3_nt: TGTGCCAGCAGCCCAGGACAGGAAGAGACCCAGTACTTC
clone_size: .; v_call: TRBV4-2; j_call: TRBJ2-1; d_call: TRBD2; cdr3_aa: CASSHPKREYSYNEQFF; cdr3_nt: TGTGCCAGCAGCCACCCGAAGCGGGAGTACTCCTACAATGAGCAGTTCTTC
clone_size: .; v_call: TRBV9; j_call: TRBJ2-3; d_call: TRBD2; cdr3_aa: CASSASTPVAGADTQYF; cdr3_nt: TGTGCCAGCAGCGCAAGTACGCCGGTGGCGGGAGCAGATACGCAGTATTTT
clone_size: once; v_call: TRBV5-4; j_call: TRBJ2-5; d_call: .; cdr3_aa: CASSSGLPPRAQYF; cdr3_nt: TGTGCCAGCAGCTCGGGACTCCCCCCAAGGGCCCAGTACTTC
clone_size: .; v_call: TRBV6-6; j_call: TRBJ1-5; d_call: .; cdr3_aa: CASSQSSGGPGQPQHF; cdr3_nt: TGTGCCAGCAGCCAAAGTTCGGGGGGGCCAGGGCAGCCCCAGCATTTT
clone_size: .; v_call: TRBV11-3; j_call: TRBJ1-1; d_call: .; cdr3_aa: CASSLEGGNTEAFF; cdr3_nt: TGTGCCAGCAGCTTAGAAGGCGGGAACACTGAAGCTTTCTTT
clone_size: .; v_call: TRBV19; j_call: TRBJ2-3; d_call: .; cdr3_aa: CASSIGYSTDTQYF; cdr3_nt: TGTGCCAGTAGTATCGGTTATAGCACAGATACGCAGTATTTT
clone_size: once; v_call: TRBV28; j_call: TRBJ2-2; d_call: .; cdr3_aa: CASGGPNTGELFF; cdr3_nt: TGTGCCAGCGGGGGGCCGAACACCGGGGAGCTGTTTTTT
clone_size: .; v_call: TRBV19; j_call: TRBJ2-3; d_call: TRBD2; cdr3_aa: CASSTPGLAGGTDTQYF; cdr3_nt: TGTGCCAGTAGTACCCCCGGACTAGCGGGAGGAACAGATACGCAGTATTTT
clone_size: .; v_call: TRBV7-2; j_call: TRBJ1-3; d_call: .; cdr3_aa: CASSLLLGNTIYF; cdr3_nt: TGTGCCAGCAGCTTATTGCTTGGAAACACCATATATTTT
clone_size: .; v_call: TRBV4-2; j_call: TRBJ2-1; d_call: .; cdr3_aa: CASSQGSLEGSEQFF; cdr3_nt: TGTGCCAGCAGCCAAGGTTCTCTAGAGGGGAGTGAGCAGTTCTTC
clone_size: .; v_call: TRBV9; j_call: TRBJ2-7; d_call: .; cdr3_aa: CASSVVSSSYEQYF; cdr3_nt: TGTGCCAGCAGCGTAGTCTCCAGCTCCTACGAGCAGTACTTC
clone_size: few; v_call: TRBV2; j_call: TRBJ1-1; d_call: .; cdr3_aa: CASSETEAFF; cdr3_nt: TGTGCCAGCAGTGAAACAGAAGCTTTCTTT
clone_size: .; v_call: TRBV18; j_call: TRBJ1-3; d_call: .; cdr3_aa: CASSPVPDSSGNTIYF; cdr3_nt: TGTGCCAGCTCACCCGTCCCAGACAGCTCTGGAAACACCATATATTTT
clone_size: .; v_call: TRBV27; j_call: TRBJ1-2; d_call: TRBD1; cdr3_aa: CASSLSRGPNNYGYTF; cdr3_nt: TGTGCCAGCAGTTTATCCAGGGGGCCCAATAACTATGGCTACACCTTC
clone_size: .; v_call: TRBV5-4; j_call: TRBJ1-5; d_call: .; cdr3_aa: CASSLDNQPQHF; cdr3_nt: TGTGCCAGCAGCTTGGATAATCAGCCCCAGCATTTT
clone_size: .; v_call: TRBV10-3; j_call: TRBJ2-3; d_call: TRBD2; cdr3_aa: CAISESGSGSDTQYF; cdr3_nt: TGTGCCATCAGTGAGTCGGGTAGCGGGAGTGATACGCAGTATTTT
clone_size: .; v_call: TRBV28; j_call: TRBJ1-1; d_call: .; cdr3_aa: CASSRSITNTEAFF; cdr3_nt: TGTGCCAGCAGTCGCTCTATTACTAACACTGAAGCTTTCTTT
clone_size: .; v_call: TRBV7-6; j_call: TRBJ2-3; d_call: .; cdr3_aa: CASSLGRRSTDTQYF; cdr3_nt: TGTGCCAGCAGCTTAGGGCGGAGGAGCACAGATACGCAGTATTTT
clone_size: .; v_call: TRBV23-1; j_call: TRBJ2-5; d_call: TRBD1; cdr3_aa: CASSQLGQGRETQYF; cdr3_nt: TGCGCCAGCAGTCAATTGGGACAGGGCAGAGAGACCCAGTACTTC
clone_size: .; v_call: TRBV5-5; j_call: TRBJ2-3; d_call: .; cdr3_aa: CASSSIGTDTQYF; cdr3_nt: TGTGCCAGCAGCTCGATAGGCACAGATACGCAGTATTTT
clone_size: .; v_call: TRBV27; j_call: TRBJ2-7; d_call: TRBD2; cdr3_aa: CASSLGREREQYF; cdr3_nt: TGTGCCAGCAGTTTAGGGAGGGAGAGAGAGCAGTACTTC
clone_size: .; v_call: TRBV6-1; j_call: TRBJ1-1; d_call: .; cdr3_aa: CASSALPIRGTEAFF; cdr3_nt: TGTGCCAGCAGTGCACTACCTATTCGGGGCACTGAAGCTTTCTTT
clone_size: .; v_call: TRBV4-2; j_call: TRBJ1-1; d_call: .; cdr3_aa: CASSQEGHTEAFF; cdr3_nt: TGTGCCAGCAGCCAAGAGGGTCACACTGAAGCTTTCTTT
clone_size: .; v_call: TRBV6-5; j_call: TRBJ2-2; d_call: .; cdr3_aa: CASSYRGRTGELFF; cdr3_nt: TGTGCCAGCAGTTACCGGGGGCGCACCGGGGAGCTGTTTTTT
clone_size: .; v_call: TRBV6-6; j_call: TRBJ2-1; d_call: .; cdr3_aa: CASSYGGRDNEQFF; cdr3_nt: TGTGCCAGCAGTTACGGAGGGCGGGACAATGAGCAGTTCTTC
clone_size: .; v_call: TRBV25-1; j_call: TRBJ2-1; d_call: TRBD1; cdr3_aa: CASSETGAWNEQFF; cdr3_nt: TGTGCCAGCAGTGAAACAGGGGCCTGGAATGAGCAGTTCTTC
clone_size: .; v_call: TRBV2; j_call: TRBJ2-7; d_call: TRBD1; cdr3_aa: CASGGQAYEQYF; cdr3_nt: TGTGCCAGCGGGGGACAGGCCTACGAGCAGTACTTC
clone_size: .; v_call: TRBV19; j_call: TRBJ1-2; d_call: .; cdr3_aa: CASSGQGKLMRMTGYTF; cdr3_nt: TGTGCCAGTAGTGGGCAGGGGAAGTTGATGAGGATGACTGGCTACACCTTC
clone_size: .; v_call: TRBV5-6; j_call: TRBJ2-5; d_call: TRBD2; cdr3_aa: CASSSGRVRETQYF; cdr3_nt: TGTGCCAGCAGCTCTGGGAGGGTTCGAGAGACCCAGTACTTC
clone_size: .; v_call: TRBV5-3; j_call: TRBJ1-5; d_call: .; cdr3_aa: CARSFFHPNQPQHF; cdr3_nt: TGTGCCAGAAGCTTTTTCCACCCCAATCAGCCCCAGCATTTT
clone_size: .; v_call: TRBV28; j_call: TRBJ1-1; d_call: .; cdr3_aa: CASNAGQSIEAFF; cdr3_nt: TGTGCCAGCAACGCAGGACAGTCCATTGAAGCTTTCTTT
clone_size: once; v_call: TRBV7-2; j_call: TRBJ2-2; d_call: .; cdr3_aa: CASSLQDPGELFF; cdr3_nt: TGTGCCAGCAGCTTACAGGACCCCGGGGAGCTGTTTTTT
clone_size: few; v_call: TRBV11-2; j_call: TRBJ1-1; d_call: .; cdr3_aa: CASRGRTAEAFF; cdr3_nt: TGTGCCAGCAGGGGTAGGACAGCCGAAGCTTTCTTT
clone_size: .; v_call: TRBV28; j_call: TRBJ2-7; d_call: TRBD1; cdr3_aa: CASSLNPEGARREQYF; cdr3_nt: TGTGCCAGCAGTTTAAATCCTGAGGGGGCACGTCGCGAGCAGTACTTC
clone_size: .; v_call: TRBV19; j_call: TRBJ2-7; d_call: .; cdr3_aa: CASSPGSSYEQYF; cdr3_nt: TGTGCCAGTAGTCCCGGGAGTTCCTACGAGCAGTACTTC
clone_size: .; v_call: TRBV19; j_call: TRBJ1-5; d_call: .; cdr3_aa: CASSNLGWGGNQPQHF; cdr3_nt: TGTGCCAGTAGCAACCTCGGGTGGGGGGGCAATCAGCCCCAGCATTTT
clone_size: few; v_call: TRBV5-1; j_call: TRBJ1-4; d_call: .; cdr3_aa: CASSLVAGVEEKLFF; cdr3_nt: TGCGCCAGCAGCTTGGTGGCAGGGGTCGAGGAAAAACTGTTTTTT
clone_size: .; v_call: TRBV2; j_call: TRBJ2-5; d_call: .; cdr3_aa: CASKQEETQYF; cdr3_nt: TGTGCCAGCAAGCAGGAAGAGACCCAGTACTTC
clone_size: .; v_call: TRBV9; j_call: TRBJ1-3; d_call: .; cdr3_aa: CASSSWGDFSGNTIYF; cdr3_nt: TGTGCCAGCAGCTCTTGGGGGGATTTCTCTGGAAACACCATATATTTT
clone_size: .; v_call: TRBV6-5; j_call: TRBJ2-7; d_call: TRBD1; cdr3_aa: CASSRDSIASYEQYF; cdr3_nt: TGTGCCAGCAGCCGGGACAGCATTGCCTCCTACGAGCAGTACTTC
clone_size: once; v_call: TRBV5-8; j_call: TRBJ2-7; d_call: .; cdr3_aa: CASSDGRRSYEQYF; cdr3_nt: TGTGCCAGCAGCGATGGGAGGAGGTCCTACGAGCAGTACTTC
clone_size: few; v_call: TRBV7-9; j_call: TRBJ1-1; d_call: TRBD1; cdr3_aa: CASSSRTGGSTEAFF; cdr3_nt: TGTGCCAGCAGCTCCCGGACAGGGGGCTCGACTGAAGCTTTCTTT
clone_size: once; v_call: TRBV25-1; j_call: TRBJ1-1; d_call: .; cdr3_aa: CASSPAGAWNTEAFF; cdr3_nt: TGTGCCAGCAGTCCCGCAGGGGCCTGGAACACTGAAGCTTTCTTT
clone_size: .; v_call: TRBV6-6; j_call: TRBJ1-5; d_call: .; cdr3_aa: CASSPDKPQHF; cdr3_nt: TGTGCCAGCAGTCCGGACAAGCCCCAGCATTTT
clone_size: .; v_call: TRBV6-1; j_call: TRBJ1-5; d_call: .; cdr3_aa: CASSVPSDSNQPQHF; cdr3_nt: TGTGCCAGCAGTGTCCCTTCTGATAGCAATCAGCCCCAGCATTTT
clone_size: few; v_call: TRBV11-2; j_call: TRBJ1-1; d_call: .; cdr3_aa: CASSLERATEAFF; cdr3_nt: TGTGCCAGCAGCTTAGAGAGGGCCACTGAAGCTTTCTTT
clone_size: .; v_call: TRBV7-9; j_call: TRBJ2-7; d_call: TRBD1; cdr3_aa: CASISGGSYEQYF; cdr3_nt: TGTGCCAGCATCTCAGGGGGCTCCTACGAGCAGTACTTC
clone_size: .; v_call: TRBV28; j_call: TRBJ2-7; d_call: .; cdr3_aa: CASSLAATYEQYF; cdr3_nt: TGTGCCAGCAGTTTAGCTGCCACCTACGAGCAGTACTTC
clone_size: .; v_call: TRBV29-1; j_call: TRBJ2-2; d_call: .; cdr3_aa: CSVAGQGTGELFF; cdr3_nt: TGCAGCGTTGCGGGACAAGGCACCGGGGAGCTGTTTTTT
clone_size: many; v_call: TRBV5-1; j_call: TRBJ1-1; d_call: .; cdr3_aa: CASTERGGRTEAFF; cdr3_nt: TGCGCCAGCACTGAGAGGGGGGGCCGCACTGAAGCTTTCTTT
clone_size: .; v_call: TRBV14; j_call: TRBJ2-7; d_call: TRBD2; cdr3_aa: CASSQAGGEQYF; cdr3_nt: TGTGCCAGCAGCCAAGCGGGAGGCGAGCAGTACTTC
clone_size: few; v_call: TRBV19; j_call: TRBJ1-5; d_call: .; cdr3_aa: CASDSWESNQPQHF; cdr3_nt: TGTGCCAGTGATTCGTGGGAAAGCAATCAGCCCCAGCATTTT
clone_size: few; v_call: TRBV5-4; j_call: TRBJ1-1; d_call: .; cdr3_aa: CASSLILAELYTEAFF; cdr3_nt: TGTGCCAGCAGCTTGATTCTTGCGGAGCTATACACTGAAGCTTTCTTT
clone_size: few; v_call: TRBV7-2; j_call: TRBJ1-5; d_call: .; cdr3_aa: CASSFSTLDRSHQPQHF; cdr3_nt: TGTGCCAGCAGCTTCTCTACACTCGACAGGAGCCATCAGCCCCAGCATTTT
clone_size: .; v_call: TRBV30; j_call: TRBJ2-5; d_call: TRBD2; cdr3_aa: CAWRTSPETQYF; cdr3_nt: TGTGCCTGGAGGACTAGCCCAGAGACCCAGTACTTC
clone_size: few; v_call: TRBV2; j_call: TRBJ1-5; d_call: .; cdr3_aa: CASSPTGLNQPQHF; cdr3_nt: TGTGCCAGCAGTCCTACAGGGCTCAATCAGCCCCAGCATTTT
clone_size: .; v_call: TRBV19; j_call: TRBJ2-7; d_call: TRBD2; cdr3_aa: CASSGSGTTSYEQYF; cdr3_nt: TGTGCCAGTAGTGGATCCGGGACTACCTCCTACGAGCAGTACTTC
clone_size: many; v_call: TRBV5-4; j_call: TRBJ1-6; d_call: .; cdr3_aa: CASSLAGPGDLPLHF; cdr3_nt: TGTGCCAGCAGCTTGGCCGGGCCAGGGGATTTACCCCTCCACTTT